These T cell receptor beta chains were read from a single sample in a study of CD8 T cells in ankylosing spondylitis. TCRdb recomputed calls from the 5' RACE reads with MiXCR, one row per CDR3 protein. This sample yields just over 300,000 distinct CDR3 sequences, of which less than 25% are seen a single time; roughly 4% belongs to the top ten. Sequenced: blood, either unsorted or a sorted T cell fraction (not recorded which). The origin of the receptors is a female donor with ankylosing spondylitis or in good health (not recorded which). Both conserved end residues are part of each CDR3. The order of the fields is J gene, CDR3 length, V gene, D gene, clone size, CDR3 DNA, CDR3 protein. A D gene is named only where the DNA matches it firmly. Rows may omit the clone size; those that give it use once, few, many or a size class.

J gene: TRBJ2-7
CDR3 length: 18
V gene: TRBV4-2
D gene: TRBD2
clone size: NA
CDR3 DNA: TGTGCCAGCAGCCAAGACCGAAGAACTTATAGCGGGACCTACGAGCAGTACTTC
CDR3 protein: CASSQDRRTYSGTYEQYF

J gene: TRBJ2-5
CDR3 length: 14
V gene: TRBV7-9
D gene: TRBD2
clone size: few
CDR3 DNA: TGTGCCAGCAGCGCGTCGACTAGCACAGAGACCCAGTACTTC
CDR3 protein: CASSASTSTETQYF

J gene: TRBJ2-1
CDR3 length: 20
V gene: TRBV11-1
D gene: TRBD2
clone size: many
CDR3 DNA: TGTGCCAGCAGCTTAGCGCGACTCGCCACTTTAGCGGGAGTCGTCAATGAGCAGTTCTTC
CDR3 protein: CASSLARLATLAGVVNEQFF

J gene: TRBJ1-6
CDR3 length: 17
V gene: TRBV6-4
D gene: NA
clone size: few
CDR3 DNA: TGTGCCAGCAGTGCTCAGAGTCCGGCCCCAAATAGTTCACCCCTCCACTTT
CDR3 protein: CASSAQSPAPNSSPLHF

J gene: TRBJ2-7
CDR3 length: 14
V gene: TRBV3-1
D gene: NA
clone size: few
CDR3 DNA: TGTGCCAGCAGCCTCGTTCGCGGGGTGGACGAGCAGTACTTC
CDR3 protein: CASSLVRGVDEQYF

J gene: TRBJ1-1
CDR3 length: 11
V gene: TRBV18
D gene: NA
clone size: NA
CDR3 DNA: TGTGCCAGCTCACAAGGCAGTGAAGCTTTCTTT
CDR3 protein: CASSQGSEAFF

J gene: TRBJ1-1
CDR3 length: 13
V gene: TRBV12-3/TRBV12-4
D gene: NA
clone size: NA
CDR3 DNA: TGTGCCAGCAGTTTCGCCAGAGGTGGTGAAGCTTTCTTT
CDR3 protein: CASSFARGGEAFF

J gene: TRBJ2-5
CDR3 length: 12
V gene: TRBV29-1
D gene: NA
clone size: many
CDR3 DNA: TGCAGCGGGGTCTTGCCCCCGGAGACCCAGTACTTC
CDR3 protein: CSGVLPPETQYF

J gene: TRBJ2-7
CDR3 length: 12
V gene: TRBV12-3/TRBV12-4
D gene: NA
clone size: NA
CDR3 DNA: TGTGCCAGCAGCCTAAGGAATTACGAGCAGTACTTC
CDR3 protein: CASSLRNYEQYF

J gene: TRBJ2-7
CDR3 length: 14
V gene: TRBV20-1
D gene: NA
clone size: NA
CDR3 DNA: TGCAGTGCTTCCTCGCCGGGAGCCGCCTACGAGCAGTACTTC
CDR3 protein: CSASSPGAAYEQYF

J gene: TRBJ1-1
CDR3 length: 14
V gene: TRBV6-5
D gene: TRBD1
clone size: NA
CDR3 DNA: TGTGCCAGCAGTTACACGGGACAGGTAGGAGAAGCTTTCTTT
CDR3 protein: CASSYTGQVGEAFF

J gene: TRBJ2-1
CDR3 length: 15
V gene: TRBV20-1
D gene: TRBD2
clone size: many
CDR3 DNA: TGCAGTGCTAGAGACCCTAGCGGGAGTCTCCATGAGCAGTTCTTC
CDR3 protein: CSARDPSGSLHEQFF

J gene: TRBJ2-1
CDR3 length: 13
V gene: TRBV10-3
D gene: TRBD1
clone size: many
CDR3 DNA: TGTGCCCTCGGACAGGGTCGAGCGAATGAGCAGTTCTTC
CDR3 protein: CALGQGRANEQFF

J gene: TRBJ2-1
CDR3 length: 15
V gene: TRBV7-2
D gene: NA
clone size: few
CDR3 DNA: TGTGCCAGCAGCCGCCAGCCTACACAGGGTGGGGAGCAGTTCTTC
CDR3 protein: CASSRQPTQGGEQFF

J gene: TRBJ2-3
CDR3 length: 13
V gene: TRBV10-3
D gene: TRBD2
clone size: many
CDR3 DNA: TGTGCTTCAAGACGGGAGGGCGCAGATACGCAGTATTTT
CDR3 protein: CASRREGADTQYF

J gene: TRBJ1-6
CDR3 length: 15
V gene: TRBV7-3
D gene: TRBD1
clone size: few
CDR3 DNA: TGTGCCAGCAGCTTGGGGGGACAGGGAGGATTTCCCCTCCACTTT
CDR3 protein: CASSLGGQGGFPLHF

J gene: TRBJ1-1
CDR3 length: 15
V gene: TRBV30
D gene: TRBD1
clone size: NA
CDR3 DNA: TGTGCCTGGGGGGGGGACAGGGTCTTCCGCACTGAAGCTTTCTTT
CDR3 protein: CAWGGDRVFRTEAFF

J gene: TRBJ1-3
CDR3 length: 14
V gene: TRBV12-3/TRBV12-4
D gene: NA
clone size: few
CDR3 DNA: TGTGCCAGCAGTTCGACGGTCTCTGGAAACACCATATATTTT
CDR3 protein: CASSSTVSGNTIYF

J gene: TRBJ2-3
CDR3 length: 16
V gene: TRBV25-1
D gene: TRBD1
clone size: NA
CDR3 DNA: TGTGCCAGCAGTGCAACAGGGGGCGGAAGCACAGATACGCAGTATTTT
CDR3 protein: CASSATGGGSTDTQYF

J gene: TRBJ2-1
CDR3 length: 13
V gene: TRBV20-1
D gene: TRBD2
clone size: few
CDR3 DNA: TGCAGTGCTAGGACTAGCGGAAACAATGAGCAGTTCTTC
CDR3 protein: CSARTSGNNEQFF

J gene: TRBJ2-2
CDR3 length: 16
V gene: TRBV12-3/TRBV12-4
D gene: TRBD2
clone size: NA
CDR3 DNA: TGTGCCAGCAGTGGACGACTAGCGGCTAACACCGGGGAGCTGTTTTTT
CDR3 protein: CASSGRLAANTGELFF

J gene: TRBJ1-2
CDR3 length: 14
V gene: TRBV20-1
D gene: NA
clone size: few
CDR3 DNA: TGCAGTGCCGGTGTCGGGCAGGCGATCTATGGCTACACCTTC
CDR3 protein: CSAGVGQAIYGYTF

J gene: TRBJ2-7
CDR3 length: 13
V gene: TRBV2
D gene: NA
clone size: NA
CDR3 DNA: TGTGCCAGCAGCCCTCGGATCTCCTACGAGCAGTACTTC
CDR3 protein: CASSPRISYEQYF

J gene: TRBJ2-1
CDR3 length: 14
V gene: TRBV7-2
D gene: NA
clone size: NA
CDR3 DNA: TGTGCCAGCAGCTTAGCACCAAGCACCAATGAGCAGTTCTTC
CDR3 protein: CASSLAPSTNEQFF

J gene: TRBJ1-2
CDR3 length: 13
V gene: TRBV29-1
D gene: NA
clone size: few
CDR3 DNA: TGCAGCGTTGAAGATCCGGGGAACTATGGCTACACCTTC
CDR3 protein: CSVEDPGNYGYTF

J gene: TRBJ2-5
CDR3 length: 14
V gene: TRBV5-1
D gene: NA
clone size: few
CDR3 DNA: TGCGCCAGCAGCTTCAAAGGGGTCAAAGAGACCCAGTACTTC
CDR3 protein: CASSFKGVKETQYF

J gene: TRBJ2-3
CDR3 length: 16
V gene: TRBV5-5
D gene: NA
clone size: NA
CDR3 DNA: TGTGCCAGCAGCTTGGGGGGGCTGGTCAGCACAGATACGCAGTATTTT
CDR3 protein: CASSLGGLVSTDTQYF

J gene: TRBJ1-2
CDR3 length: 17
V gene: TRBV12-3/TRBV12-4
D gene: TRBD1
clone size: NA
CDR3 DNA: TGTGCCAGCAGTTTAGATGTGACAGGGGCTTATAACTATGGCTACACCTTC
CDR3 protein: CASSLDVTGAYNYGYTF

J gene: TRBJ2-7
CDR3 length: 16
V gene: TRBV10-2
D gene: TRBD2
clone size: few
CDR3 DNA: TGCGCCAGCAGCCTCGCCTCTAGCGGGAGGGTCTACGAGCAGTACTTC
CDR3 protein: CASSLASSGRVYEQYF

J gene: TRBJ2-1
CDR3 length: 11
V gene: TRBV7-9
D gene: NA
clone size: NA
CDR3 DNA: TGTGCCAGCGGGACCTACAATGAGCAGTTCTTC
CDR3 protein: CASGTYNEQFF

J gene: TRBJ1-1
CDR3 length: 10
V gene: TRBV20-1
D gene: NA
clone size: NA
CDR3 DNA: TGCAGTGCTGTGGATGTCGAAGCTTTCTTT
CDR3 protein: CSAVDVEAFF